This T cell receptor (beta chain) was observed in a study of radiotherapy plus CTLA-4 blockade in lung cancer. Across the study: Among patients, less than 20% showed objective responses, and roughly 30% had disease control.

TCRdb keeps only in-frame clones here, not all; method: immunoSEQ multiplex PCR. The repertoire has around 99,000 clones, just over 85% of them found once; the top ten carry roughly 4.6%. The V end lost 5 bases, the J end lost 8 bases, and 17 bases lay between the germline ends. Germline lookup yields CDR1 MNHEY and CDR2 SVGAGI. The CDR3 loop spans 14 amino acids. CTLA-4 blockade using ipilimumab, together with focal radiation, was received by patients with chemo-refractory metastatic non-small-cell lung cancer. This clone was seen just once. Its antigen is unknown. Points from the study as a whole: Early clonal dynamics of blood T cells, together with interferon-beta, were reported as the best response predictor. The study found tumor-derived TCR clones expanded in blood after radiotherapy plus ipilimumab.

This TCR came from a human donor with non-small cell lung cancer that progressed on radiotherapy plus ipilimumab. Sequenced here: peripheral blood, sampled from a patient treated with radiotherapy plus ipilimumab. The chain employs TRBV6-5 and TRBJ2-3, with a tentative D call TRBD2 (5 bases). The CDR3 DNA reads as TGTGCCAGCAGTGCGGTTGAGGGCCGTGGTACGCAGTATTTT. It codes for CASSAVEGRGTQYF.